These T cell receptor beta chains were read from a single sample in a study of control samples from healthy donors and cancer patients. Libraries were prepared by immunoSEQ multiplex PCR; TCRdb keeps only in-frame clonotypes and omits some of them. This sample yields some 150,000 clones, of which about 93% are seen a single time; 2% to 2.5% belongs to the top ten. The specimen was blood. The receptors derive from a man aged 45-65 years in good health. Both conserved end residues are part of each CDR3. D genes are given only for firm matches.

- | TRBV5-1 | CASSLEGFTETQYF
- | TRBV27 | CASSSTWTARETQYF
- | TRBV29-1 | CSVSRQHGETQYF
TRBD1 | TRBV27 | CASSSLTGASSYNEQFF
TRBD1 | TRBV11-2 | CASSLGGGRGFSYEQYF
- | TRBV5-1 | CASRFRSPYGYTF
TRBD1 | TRBV7-9 | CASARGQGAYEQFF
- | TRBV12-3/TRBV12-4 | CASRVIAEAFF
- | TRBV3-1/TRBV3-2 | CASSQDKGTYNSPLHF
- | TRBV10-3 | CAISESANQPQHF
- | TRBV2 | CASSLDTYSNQPQHF
- | TRBV2 | CASSERETQYF
- | TRBV2 | CASTFRGVNEKLFF
- | TRBV28 | CASSLVVRLGEQYF
- | TRBV28 | CASSPPRRDNSPLHF
TRBD1 | TRBV6-6 | CAGSRQGDSGANVLTF
- | TRBV24-1 | CATSPRRNTGELFF
TRBD2 | TRBV5-1 | CASMGREVAYNEQFF
TRBD1 | TRBV30 | CAWGGQGGKQYF
TRBD1 | TRBV10-2 | CASTSSQFSSRDRYEQYF
- | TRBV19 | CASGFRDMNTEAFF
- | TRBV5-1 | CASSLAVREVGETQYF
TRBD1 | TRBV2 | CASSGRGRSDGYTF
TRBD1 | TRBV3-1/TRBV3-2 | CASSPGTVSNQPQHF
- | TRBV5-4 | CASSLSLGRPGELFF
- | TRBV3-1/TRBV3-2 | CASSQPTGHSFF
- | TRBV3-1/TRBV3-2 | CASSQDPPRGSSTDTQYF